Presented here are 14 T cell receptor beta chains from one specimen sequenced in a study of OX40 agonist ivuxolimab in advanced cancers. Using immunoSEQ multiplex PCR, the repertoire was profiled, and TCRdb retains in-frame clones only, with some absent. The sample has over 30,000 clones; around nine tenths are singletons. The sample consisted of CD4+ or CD8+ T cells sorted from blood, taken in a trial of the OX40 agonist ivuxolimab. These receptor sequences come from an adult with an advanced solid tumor such as melanoma, head and neck, liver or kidney cancer.

The J gene is TRBJ2-1, the V gene TRBV28; 7 bases are shared with TRBD1. The CDR3 contains 15 residues. The V and J ends lost 5 bases and 7 bases, in that order; junction bases with no gene match: 11. Germline CDR1 reads MDHEN; CDR2 reads SYDVKM. The CDR3 sequence: CASSLRTGKWNEQFF. CDR3 nucleotides: TGTGCCAGCAGTCTCCGGACAGGTAAATGGAATGAGCAGTTCTTC.

The CDR3 sequence: CASSLRAGGEDIQYF. CDR3 sequence (DNA): TGTGCCAGCAGCTTAAGGGCAGGGGGCGAGGACATTCAGTACTTC. This chain links TRBV7-9 with TRBJ2-4; 8 nucleotides line up with TRBD1. This CDR3 is built from 15 residues. CDR1 and CDR2 from the germline V gene are SEHNR and FQNEAQ (reference sequence). V lost 2 bases, J lost 8 bases, and 8 bases stayed unmatched.

The chain employs TRBV2 and TRBJ2-5; no definite D call. CDR1 is SNHLY and CDR2 is FYNNEI in the germline V gene. V lost 0 bases, J lost 3 bases, and 8 bases lay in between. The CDR3 has 14 residues. The CDR3 DNA follows: TGTGCCAGCAGTGAAGCGCGAGCTGAAGAGACCCAGTACTTC. Residues: CASSEARAEETQYF.

The chain has TRBV5-1 and TRBJ2-7; 11 nucleotides match TRBD2. Trimming removed 4 bases from V and 3 bases from J; junction bases left unmatched: 6. This CDR3 has 15 amino acids. In germline, CDR1 is SGHRS, CDR2 YFSETQ. In DNA, the CDR3 is TGCGCCAGCAGCCCGGAGGGACTAGCGGACTACGAGCAGTACTTC. Amino acids: CASSPEGLADYEQYF.

This clone is a singleton in its sample. The gene calls are TRBV6-1 and TRBJ1-1; D gene unclear. The CDR3 loop spans 13 amino acids. V gave up 1 base and J gave up 6 bases, with 9 bases separating them. CDR1 is MNHNS, CDR2 SASEGT, per germline. CDR3 region: CASSEGGSAEAFF. The DNA of the CDR3 is TGTGCCAGCAGTGAAGGGGGTTCGGCTGAAGCTTTCTTT.

V and J are TRBV11-2 and TRBJ2-7, with unresolved D. Germline V CDR1 and CDR2: SGHAT, FQNNGV. The CDR3 is 12 residues long. V was trimmed by 0 bases and J by 3 bases, leaving 3 bases between them. CDR3 in DNA: TGTGCCAGCAGCTTAGATGTCTACGAGCAGTACTTC. It specifies CASSLDVYEQYF.

The chain is built from TRBV11-2 and TRBJ2-7, with 10 positions matching TRBD1. Germline-derived CDR1 and CDR2 are SGHAT and FQNNGV. The CDR3 covers 17 residues. The trim removed 0 bases at V and 0 bases at J, leaving 5 bases unmatched. CDR3 amino acids: CASSLDPWDRGSYEQYF. DNA of the CDR3: TGTGCCAGCAGCTTAGATCCGTGGGACAGGGGCTCCTACGAGCAGTACTTC.

The V and J genes are TRBV6-5 and TRBJ1-2; no definite D call. The CDR3 is 15 amino acids. V lost 6 bases and J 4 bases, leaving 18 bases between the germline ends. Germline-derived CDR1 and CDR2 are MNHEY and SVGAGI. DNA of the CDR3: TGTGCCAGCAGCCTCGGGAGCCCGGCGTCCTATGGCTACACCTTC. It is translated as CASSLGSPASYGYTF.

This clone has only a few counts. The rearrangement links TRBV14 to TRBJ2-3; D might be TRBD1 or TRBD2, each matching 5 bases. Trimming left V 6 bases short and J 3 bases short, with 10 bases between. Germline V CDR1 and CDR2: SGHDN, FVKESK. CDR3 length: 13 residues. The CDR3 DNA sequence: TGTGCCAGCAGGGGGGACGGGACAGATACGCAGTATTTT. It is translated as CASRGDGTDTQYF. Together with reference TRBV14 and TRBJ2-3, the CDR3 gives the full variable domain: EAGVTQFPSHSVIEKGQTVTLRCDPISGHDNLYWYRRVMGKEIKFLLHFVKESKQDESGMPNNRFLAERTGGTYSTLKVQPAELEDSGVYFCASRGDGTDTQYFGPGTRLTVL.

The V gene is TRBV13, the J gene TRBJ1-5, with D uncertain. This CDR3 contains 20 residues. Germline-derived CDR1 and CDR2 are PRHDT and FYEKMQ (reference sequence). The germline V and J ends were trimmed by 0 bases and 0 bases, with 21 bases remaining between them. The CDR3 nucleotides read TGTGCCAGCAGCTTAGGGTCAATCTCTTCCGAGGCCTATAGCAATCAGCCCCAGCATTTT. Translating gives CASSLGSISSEAYSNQPQHF.

This chain uses TRBV19 with TRBJ2-2; no reliable D call. V was shortened by 3 bases and J by 8 bases, with 4 bases between the two germline ends. Germline assignment: CDR1 LNHDA and CDR2 SQIVND (reference sequence). The CDR3 has 11 amino acids. The CDR3 reads CASSIWGELFF. The CDR3, as DNA: TGTGCCAGTAGTATTTGGGGGGAGCTGTTTTTT.

This chain uses TRBV7-8 with TRBJ2-3; 8 nucleotides line up with TRBD2. With V trimmed by 1 base and J by 9 bases, 12 bases remained unmatched. CDR3 length equals 16 residues. Germline CDR1 reads SGHVS; CDR2 reads FQNEAQ. CDR3 protein: CASSLGASGGAGTQYF. The DNA of the CDR3 is TGTGCCAGCAGCTTAGGCGCCAGCGGGGGAGCGGGGACGCAGTATTTT. Based on the CDR3 plus reference TRBV7-8 and TRBJ2-3, the full variable domain is GAGVSQSPRYKVAKRGQDVALRCDPISGHVSLFWYQQALGQGPEFLTYFQNEAQLDKSGLPSDRFFAERPEGSVSTLKIQRTQQEDSAVYLCASSLGASGGAGTQYFGPGTRLTVL.

V gene TRBV28 combines with J gene TRBJ1-2, with D unresolved. This CDR3 region has 15 residues. CDR1 is MDHEN, CDR2 SYDVKM, per germline. V was cut by 6 bases and J by 6 bases, with 20 bases left in between. The CDR3 region has the DNA TGTGCCAGCAGCCGGTTCAAGGAGAGTAGTCATGGCTACACCTTC. This sequence encodes CASSRFKESSHGYTF.

V gene TRBV11-2 combines with J gene TRBJ2-5, with no clear D. The V and J ends lost 4 bases and 2 bases respectively, with 14 bases between them. The CDR3 totals 15 residues. CDR1 is SGHAT, CDR2 FQNNGV, per germline. The CDR3 nucleotides are TGTGCCAGCAGCTCCCATTTGGCCGAACAAGAGACCCAGTACTTC. This codes for CASSSHLAEQETQYF.